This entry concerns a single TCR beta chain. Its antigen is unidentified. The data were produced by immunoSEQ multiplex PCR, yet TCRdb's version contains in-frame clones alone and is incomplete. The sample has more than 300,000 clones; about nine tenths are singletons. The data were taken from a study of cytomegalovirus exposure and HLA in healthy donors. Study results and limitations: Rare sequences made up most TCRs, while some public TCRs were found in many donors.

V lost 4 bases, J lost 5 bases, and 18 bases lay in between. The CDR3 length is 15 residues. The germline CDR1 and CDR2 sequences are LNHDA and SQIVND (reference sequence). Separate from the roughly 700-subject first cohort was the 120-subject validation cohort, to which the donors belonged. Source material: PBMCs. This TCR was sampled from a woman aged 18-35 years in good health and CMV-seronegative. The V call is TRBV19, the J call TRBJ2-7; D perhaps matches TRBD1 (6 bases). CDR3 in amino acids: CASSTSSGDRHEQYF. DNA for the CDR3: TGTGCCAGTAGTACTTCGTCAGGGGATCGCCACGAGCAGTACTTC.